Following are 5 T cell receptor beta chains from one sample sequenced in a study of Graves' ophthalmopathy and Graves' hyperthyroidism. TCR beta CDR3 regions were amplified from RNA transcripts. HTBI primers were employed in first-round RT-PCR, then a second-round multiplex PCR followed. TCRdb passed the multiplex PCR reads through MiXCR, listing each CDR3 protein once. Altogether 650,000 to 900,000 distinct CDR3 sequences are present, around 40% being singletons, with the ten largest covering less than 55%. Sequencing was performed on peripheral blood. The receptors come from an adult man with Graves' ophthalmopathy.

In its sample, this clonotype was seen once. The chain joins TRBV7-3 to TRBJ2-7; D might be TRBD1 (6 bases). This CDR3 is built from 15 residues. CDR1 and CDR2 from the germline V gene are SGHTA and FQGTGA. Trimming stripped 2 bases from V and 2 bases from J, with 13 bases between. The CDR3 DNA follows: TGTGCCAGCAGCTTAGTCGCCCGGGACACCTACGAGCAGTACTTC. This codes for CASSLVARDTYEQYF.

The chain has TRBV2 and TRBJ2-7; D gene ambiguous. The CDR3 has 12 residues. The V gene lost 9 bases and the J gene lost 3 bases, with 12 bases spanning the gap. Germline V gives CDR1 SNHLY, CDR2 FYNNEI. The CDR3 protein is CASAERRYEQYF. CDR3 DNA sequence: TGTGCCAGTGCTGAAAGACGCTACGAGCAGTACTTC.

A note on this clonotype: Since a much larger clone is just one base distant, this may be a read error. The chain couples TRBV10-2 to TRBJ2-2; D may correspond to TRBD1 or TRBD2 (5 bases each). Per the germline V gene, CDR1 is WSHSY and CDR2 is SAAADI. There are 13 residues in the CDR3. Trimming removed 8 bases from V and 2 bases from J, with 9 bases in between. CDR3 protein: CASRDGNTGELFF. For the CDR3, the DNA is TGCGCCAGCCGGGACGGCAACACCGGGGAGCTGTTTTTT.

The rearrangement links TRBV7-9 to TRBJ2-4; D perhaps matches TRBD1 (6 bases). CDR3 length equals 15 residues. The V and J ends lost 4 bases and 9 bases respectively, with 19 bases between them. CDR1 SEHNR and CDR2 FQNEAQ come from the germline V gene (reference sequence). The CDR3 sequence is CASSSVQGLWGIQYF. The CDR3 DNA sequence: TGTGCCAGCAGCTCTGTACAGGGCCTCTGGGGCATTCAGTACTTC.

There are many counts of this clonotype. The chain recombines TRBV19 with TRBJ1-5, with 7 bases identical to TRBD1. V lost 8 bases to trimming and J lost 6 bases; unmatched junction nucleotides: 13. This CDR3 is 15 amino acids long. Germline V gene sequence: CDR1 LNHDA, CDR2 SQIVND (reference sequence). The CDR3: CASWPRGGVGQPQHF. In nucleotides, the CDR3 is TGTGCCAGTTGGCCCAGGGGGGGAGTCGGTCAGCCCCAGCATTTT.